The 13 T cell receptor beta chains listed next were all sequenced from one sample in a study of early T cells in non-severe SARS-CoV-2 infection. Each CDR3 protein is one row after TCRdb ran MiXCR on the 5' RACE reads. The sample carries around 88,000 distinct CDR3 sequences, roughly 14% recorded once. Sequencing was done on a sample of whole blood. These receptors came from an adult who was a healthcare worker with PCR-confirmed SARS-CoV-2 infection or an uninfected control (not recorded which).

This clonotype turned up a few times. The V and J genes are TRBV9 and TRBJ2-7; D remains unclear. The CDR3 has 14 amino acids. Germline V gives CDR1 SGDLS, CDR2 YYNGEE. Trimming cost V 0 bases and J 4 bases, with 11 bases left between them. CDR3 loop: CASSVEHGPYEQYF. Written as DNA, the CDR3 is TGTGCCAGCAGCGTAGAGCACGGACCTTACGAGCAGTACTTC.

This clonotype has more than one count but fewer than ten. The V gene is TRBV6-5, the J gene TRBJ2-1; 8 bases agree with TRBD2. CDR3 size: 14 residues. The ends lost 5 bases at V and 6 bases at J; junction bases unmatched: 6. The germline V gene encodes CDR1 MNHEY and CDR2 SVGAGI. Here the CDR3 DNA reads TGTGCCAGCAGTACAGCGGGAGTGGTCAATGAGCAGTTCTTC. This codes for CASSTAGVVNEQFF.

This clonotype was seen repeatedly, ten times or more. The chain couples TRBV27 to TRBJ2-7; 8 positions agree with TRBD1. V gave up 2 bases and J gave up 5 bases; unmatched junction bases: 5. CDR3 size: 14 residues. CDR1 is MNHEY, CDR2 SMNVEV, per germline (reference sequence). As DNA, the CDR3 is TGTGCCAGCAGTTTAAGGCAGGGGGCGAACGAGCAGTACTTC. It yields the protein CASSLRQGANEQYF.

Concerning this clonotype itself: Its ends do not fully match the called genes, so a read error is possible. The genes are TRBV12-3 or TRBV12-4 and TRBJ2-5; D unclear. The CDR3 runs 12 residues. CDR3 amino acids: CASSLTQGTQYF. CDR3 sequence (DNA): TGTGCCAGCAGTCTTACCCAAGGGACCCAGTACTTC.

This clonotype was recorded many times. The chain recombines TRBV28 with TRBJ1-2, with D unclear. V shed 5 bases and J shed 3 bases, with 7 bases lying between them. CDR1 and CDR2 (germline): MDHEN, SYDVKM. CDR3 length: 12 amino acids. The CDR3 sequence: CASSPTHYGYTF. In DNA, the CDR3 is TGTGCCAGCAGTCCTACGCACTATGGCTACACCTTC.

This clonotype was found a few times. The chain combines TRBV5-6 with TRBJ1-1, with D uncertain. This CDR3 contains 14 residues. Per germline, CDR1 SGHDT and CDR2 YYEEEE. Deletions cut 4 bases from V and 0 bases from J, with 10 bases between. CDR3 in amino acids: CASSLRQLNTEAFF. The CDR3 DNA follows: TGTGCCAGCAGCCTCCGCCAGTTGAACACTGAAGCTTTCTTT.

This clonotype was recorded many times. CDR3 in DNA: TGCAGTGCTAGAGACCAGCCCGGGTTTTTCGCGGGTGGCTACACCTTC. Amino acid sequence: CSARDQPGFFAGGYTF. The gene calls are TRBV20-1 and TRBJ1-2; no firm D call. Germline V gene sequence: CDR1 DFQATT, CDR2 SNEGSKA (reference sequence). The CDR3 runs to 16 residues. V was pared by 0 bases and J by 7 bases, with 21 bases between.

The chain links TRBV12-3 or TRBV12-4 to TRBJ1-4; D is perhaps TRBD1 (6 bases). V shed 3 bases and J shed 7 bases, with 18 bases lying between them. The CDR3 sequence is 16 residues long. The CDR3 region has the DNA TGTGCCAGCAGTTTGGCCATGAGGGGGAAGGGTGAAAAACTGTTTTTT. It codes for CASSLAMRGKGEKLFF.

A few counts support this clonotype. The chain couples TRBV12-5 to TRBJ1-5; no firm D call. The CDR3 loop spans 13 amino acids. V was shortened by 1 base and J by 6 bases, with 7 bases between the two germline ends. The germline V gene encodes CDR1 LGHNT and CDR2 FRNRAP. The chain's CDR3 is CASGLEPGQPQHF. The CDR3 DNA reads TGTGCTAGTGGTTTGGAACCCGGTCAGCCCCAGCATTTT.

The V gene is TRBV12-3 or TRBV12-4, the J gene TRBJ2-3; 11 bases line up with TRBD2. The J segment lost 4 bases and the V segment lost 6 bases, leaving 6 bases of the junction unmatched. CDR3 length equals 15 residues. Here the CDR3 DNA reads TGTGCCAGCAGCAGCACTAGCGGGAGACCAGATACGCAGTATTTT. Translating it yields CASSSTSGRPDTQYF.

In its sample, this clonotype was seen once. CDR3 in amino acids: CASSPRTATNTEAFF. The CDR3, as DNA: TGCGCCAGCAGCCCGCGGACAGCGACGAACACTGAAGCTTTCTTT. The gene calls are TRBV5-1 and TRBJ1-1; D possibly corresponds to TRBD1 (6 bases). The CDR3 is 15 residues long. Deletions cut 4 bases from V and 1 base from J, with 14 bases between. CDR1 and CDR2 from the germline V gene are SGHRS and YFSETQ.

The J gene is TRBJ2-1, the V gene TRBV30; D unclear. This CDR3 comprises 13 residues. V dropped 3 bases and J dropped 2 bases, with 8 bases sitting between them. Germline V lookup: CDR1 GTSNPN, CDR2 SVGIG (reference sequence). CDR3 nucleotide sequence: TGTGCCTGGAGCCGGAACGCCTACAATGAGCAGTTCTTC. Translated: CAWSRNAYNEQFF.

The rearrangement uses TRBV2 and TRBJ1-5; 7 bases line up with TRBD1. Germline values: CDR1 SNHLY, CDR2 FYNNEI. V trimming: 4 bases; J trimming: 7 bases; junction bases outside the gene matches: 4. The CDR3 extends over 13 amino acids. CDR3 in DNA: TGTGCCAGCAGTGGACAGGGCGGGCAGCCCCAGCATTTT. It is translated as CASSGQGGQPQHF.